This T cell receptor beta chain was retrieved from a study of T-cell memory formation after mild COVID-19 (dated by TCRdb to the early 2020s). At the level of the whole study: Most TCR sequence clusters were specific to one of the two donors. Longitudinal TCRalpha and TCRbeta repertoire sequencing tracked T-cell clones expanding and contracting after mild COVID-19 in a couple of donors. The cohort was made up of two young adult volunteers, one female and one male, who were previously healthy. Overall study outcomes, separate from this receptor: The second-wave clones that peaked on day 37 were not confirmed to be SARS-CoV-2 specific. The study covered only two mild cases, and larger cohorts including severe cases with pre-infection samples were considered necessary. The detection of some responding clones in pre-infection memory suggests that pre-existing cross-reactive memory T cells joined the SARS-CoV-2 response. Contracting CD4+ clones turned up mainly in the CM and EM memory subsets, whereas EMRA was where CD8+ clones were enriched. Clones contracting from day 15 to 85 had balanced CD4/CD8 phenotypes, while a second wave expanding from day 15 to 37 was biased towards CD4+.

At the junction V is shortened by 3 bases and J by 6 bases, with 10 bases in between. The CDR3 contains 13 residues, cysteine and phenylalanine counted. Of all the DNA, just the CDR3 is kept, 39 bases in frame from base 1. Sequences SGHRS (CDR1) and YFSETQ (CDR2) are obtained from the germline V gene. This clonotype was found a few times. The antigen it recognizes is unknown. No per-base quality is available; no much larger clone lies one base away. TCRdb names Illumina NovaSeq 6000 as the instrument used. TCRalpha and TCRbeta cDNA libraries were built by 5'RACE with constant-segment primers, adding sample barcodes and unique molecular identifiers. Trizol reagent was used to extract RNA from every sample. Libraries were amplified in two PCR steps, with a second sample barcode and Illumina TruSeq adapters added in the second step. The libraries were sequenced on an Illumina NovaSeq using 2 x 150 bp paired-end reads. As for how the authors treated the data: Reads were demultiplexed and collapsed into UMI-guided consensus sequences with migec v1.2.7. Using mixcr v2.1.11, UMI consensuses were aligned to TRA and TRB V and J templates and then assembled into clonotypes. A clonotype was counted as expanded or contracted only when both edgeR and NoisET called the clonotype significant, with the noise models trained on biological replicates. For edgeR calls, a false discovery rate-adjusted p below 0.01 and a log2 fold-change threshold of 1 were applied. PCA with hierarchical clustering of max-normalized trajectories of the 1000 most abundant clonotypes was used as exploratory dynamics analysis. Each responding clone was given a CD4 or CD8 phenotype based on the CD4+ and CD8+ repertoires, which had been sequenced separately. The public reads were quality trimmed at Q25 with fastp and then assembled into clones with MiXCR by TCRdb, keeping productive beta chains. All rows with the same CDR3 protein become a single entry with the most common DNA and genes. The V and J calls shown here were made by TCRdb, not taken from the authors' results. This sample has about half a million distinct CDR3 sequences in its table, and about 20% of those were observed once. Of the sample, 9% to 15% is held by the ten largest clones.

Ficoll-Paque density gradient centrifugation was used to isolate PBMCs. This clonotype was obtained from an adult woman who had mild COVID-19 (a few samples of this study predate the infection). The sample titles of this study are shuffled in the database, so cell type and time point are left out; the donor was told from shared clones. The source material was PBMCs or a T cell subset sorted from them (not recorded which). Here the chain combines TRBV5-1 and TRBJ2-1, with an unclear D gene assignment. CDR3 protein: CASSSDLSNEQFF. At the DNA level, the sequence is TGCGCCAGCAGCTCAGACTTATCCAATGAGCAGTTCTTC.